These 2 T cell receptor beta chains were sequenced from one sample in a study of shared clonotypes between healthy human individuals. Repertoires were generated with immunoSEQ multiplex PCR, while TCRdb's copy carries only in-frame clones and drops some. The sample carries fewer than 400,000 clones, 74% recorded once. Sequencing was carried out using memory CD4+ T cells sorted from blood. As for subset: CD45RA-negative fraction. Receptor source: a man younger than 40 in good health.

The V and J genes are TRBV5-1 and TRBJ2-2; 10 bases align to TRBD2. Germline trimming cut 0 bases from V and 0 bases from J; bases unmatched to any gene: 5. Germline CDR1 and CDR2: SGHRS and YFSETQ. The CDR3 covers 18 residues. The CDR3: CASSLEWTSGSNTGELFF. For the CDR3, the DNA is TGCGCCAGCAGCTTGGAATGGACTAGCGGATCGAACACCGGGGAGCTGTTTTTT.

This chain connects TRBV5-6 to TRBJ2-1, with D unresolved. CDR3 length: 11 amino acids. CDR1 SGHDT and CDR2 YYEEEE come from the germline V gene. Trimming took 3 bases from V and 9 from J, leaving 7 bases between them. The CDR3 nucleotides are TGTGCCAGCAGCTACAATTTTGAGCAGTTCTTC. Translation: CASSYNFEQFF.